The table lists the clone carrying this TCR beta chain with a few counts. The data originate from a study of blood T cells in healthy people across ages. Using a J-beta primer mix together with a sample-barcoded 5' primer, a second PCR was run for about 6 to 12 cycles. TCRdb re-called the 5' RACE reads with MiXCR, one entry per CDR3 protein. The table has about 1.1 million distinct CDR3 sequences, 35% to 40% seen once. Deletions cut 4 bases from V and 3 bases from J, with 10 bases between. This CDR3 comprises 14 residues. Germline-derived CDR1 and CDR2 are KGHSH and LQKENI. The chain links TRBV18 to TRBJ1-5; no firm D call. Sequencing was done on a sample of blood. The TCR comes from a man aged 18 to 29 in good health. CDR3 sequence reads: CASSLSTLNQPQHF. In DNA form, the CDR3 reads TGTGCCAGCTCACTCTCGACACTCAATCAGCCCCAGCATTTT.